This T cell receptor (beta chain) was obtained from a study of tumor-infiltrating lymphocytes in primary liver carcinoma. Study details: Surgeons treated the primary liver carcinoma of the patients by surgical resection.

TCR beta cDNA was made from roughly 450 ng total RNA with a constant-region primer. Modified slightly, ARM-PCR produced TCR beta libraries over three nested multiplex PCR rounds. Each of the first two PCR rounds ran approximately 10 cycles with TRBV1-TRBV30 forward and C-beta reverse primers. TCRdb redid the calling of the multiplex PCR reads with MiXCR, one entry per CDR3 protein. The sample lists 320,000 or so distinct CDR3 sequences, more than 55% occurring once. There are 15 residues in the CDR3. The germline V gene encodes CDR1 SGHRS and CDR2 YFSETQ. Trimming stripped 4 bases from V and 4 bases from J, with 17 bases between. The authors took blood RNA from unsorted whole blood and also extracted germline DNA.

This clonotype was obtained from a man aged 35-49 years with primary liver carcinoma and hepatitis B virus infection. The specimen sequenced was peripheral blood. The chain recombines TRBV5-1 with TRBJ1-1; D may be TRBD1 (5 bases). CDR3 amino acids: CASSLDGGGTTEAFF. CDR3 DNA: TGCGCCAGCAGCCTGGATGGAGGAGGGACCACTGAAGCTTTCTTT.